This TCR beta chain was captured by sequencing in a study of blood T cells in healthy people across ages. Study outcomes and limitations: Expanded clonotype shifts may have been confounded, as the donors had an unknown CMV status. TCR beta diversity correlated strongly with naive T cell percentage.

Next came a second PCR, run for about 6 to 12 cycles, which used a sample-barcoded 5' primer along with a J-beta primer mix. One entry per CDR3 protein, called by TCRdb with MiXCR from the 5' RACE reads. The table has 1.8 million or so distinct CDR3 sequences, about two fifths seen once. Concerning this clonotype: The antigen remains unidentified.

The specimen was blood. This TCR derives from a human donor in good health.

As DNA, the CDR3 is TGCGCCAGCAGCTTGGACTACCCAGGGGGCCGGCTGAATGAGCAGTTCTTC. This translates into CASSLDYPGGRLNEQFF. This chain connects TRBV5-1 to TRBJ2-1, with TRBD1 identical over 8 bases. The CDR3 contains 17 residues. The V and J ends lost 0 bases and 7 bases, in that order; junction bases with no gene match: 12. Germline CDR1 is SGHRS and CDR2 is YFSETQ. Filled out from reference TRBV5-1 and TRBJ2-1, the complete variable domain reads KAGVTQTPRYLIKTRGQQVTLSCSPISGHRSVSWYQQTPGQGLQFLFEYFSETQRNKGNFPGRFSGRQFSNSRSEMNVSTLELGDSALYLCASSLDYPGGRLNEQFFGPGTRLTVL.